Here is one TCR beta chain with its context. Authors' data handling: Junction-only sequences produced by ImmunoSEQ had no quality scores, so filtering differed. Some clones are missing from TCRdb's copy, which holds only in-frame ones; the method was immunoSEQ multiplex PCR. The V and J calls and clone size are taken from that table; D and trimming were inferred from the DNA. The sample shows some 1.5 million clones, roughly 98% of them seen only once. Within Nashville, Tennessee resided all donors, each a Caucasian adult. Germline loops: CDR1 SEHNR, CDR2 FQNEAQ (reference sequence). V trimming: 0 bases; J trimming: 4 bases; junction bases outside the gene matches: 4. CDR3 length equals 15 residues. The record originates from a study of shared clonotypes between healthy human individuals.

The chain carries TRBV7-9 and TRBJ2-7; TRBD1 matches 9 bases. Sequenced input: naive CD4+ T cells sorted from blood. Subset: CD45RA+ positively selected. This TCR was recovered from a young man in good health. In DNA, the CDR3 is TGTGCCAGCAGCTTAGCACCAGGACAGGGGTACGAGCAGTACTTC. Protein: CASSLAPGQGYEQYF.